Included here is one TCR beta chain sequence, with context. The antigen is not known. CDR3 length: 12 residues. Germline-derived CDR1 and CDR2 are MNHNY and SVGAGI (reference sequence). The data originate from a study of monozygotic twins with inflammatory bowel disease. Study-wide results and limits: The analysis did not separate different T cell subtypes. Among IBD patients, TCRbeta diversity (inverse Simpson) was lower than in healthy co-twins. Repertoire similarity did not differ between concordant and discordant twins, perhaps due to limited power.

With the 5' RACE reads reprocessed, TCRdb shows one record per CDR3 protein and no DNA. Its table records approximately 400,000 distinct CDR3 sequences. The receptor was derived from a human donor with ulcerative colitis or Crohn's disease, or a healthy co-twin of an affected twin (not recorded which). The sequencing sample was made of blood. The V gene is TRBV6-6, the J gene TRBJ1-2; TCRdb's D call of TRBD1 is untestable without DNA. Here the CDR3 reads CASSPWSDGYTF.